These T cell receptor beta chains were read from a single sample in a study of blood T cell repertoires in COVID-19. Clones were read by immunoSEQ multiplex PCR, and TCRdb kept only the in-frame ones, dropping some. The profile shows fewer than 70,000 clones, approximately 88% of them singletons. Sequencing was carried out using peripheral blood. The receptors derive from a human donor in a cohort sampled during active COVID-19. CDR3s include the opening cysteine and the closing phenylalanine or tryptophan. D genes are given only for firm matches. Clone sizes are given selectively: once, few, many, or a class where the clone is expanded.

cdr3_length	v_call	j_call	d_call	clone_size	cdr3_nt	cdr3_aa
14	TRBV3-1/TRBV3-2	TRBJ2-1	NA	NA	TGTGCCAGCAGCCAAGACAGCTCCTACAATGAGCAGTTCTTC	CASSQDSSYNEQFF
14	TRBV5-6	TRBJ2-7	TRBD1	NA	TGTGCCAGCAGCCCGGGACAGAGCCTCTACGAGCAGTACTTC	CASSPGQSLYEQYF
16	TRBV19	TRBJ2-7	NA	NA	TGTGCCAGTAGTATCTGGGGGCGGACTAGCTCCTACGAGCAGTACTTC	CASSIWGRTSSYEQYF
16	TRBV27	TRBJ2-3	TRBD1	NA	TGTGCCAGCAGTTTCGAACAGGGGGTTACCACAGATACGCAGTATTTT	CASSFEQGVTTDTQYF
14	TRBV6-2/TRBV6-3	TRBJ2-7	NA	few	TGTGCCAGCAGTTACGGGCAGTTCTCCTACGAGCAGTACTTC	CASSYGQFSYEQYF
16	TRBV9	TRBJ2-1	NA	NA	TGTGCCAGCAGCGCCACTCTAGAGAGCTCCTACAATGAGCAGTTCTTC	CASSATLESSYNEQFF
13	TRBV27	TRBJ1-5	NA	few	TGTGCCAGCAGAGATGGAGGCAATCAGCCCCAGCATTTT	CASRDGGNQPQHF
16	TRBV4-3	TRBJ2-5	NA	NA	TGCGCCAGCAGCCAAGTTTATCCGGGAAACCAAGAGACCCAGTACTTC	CASSQVYPGNQETQYF
15	TRBV5-1	TRBJ1-1	TRBD1	NA	TGCGCCAGCACAGCAGCGACAGGGGTGGCCACTGAAGCTTTCTTT	CASTAATGVATEAFF
15	TRBV2	TRBJ1-5	NA	NA	TGTGCCAGCAGAGGACCGACAGTAAGTACTCAGCCCCAGCATTTT	CASRGPTVSTQPQHF
18	TRBV3-1/TRBV3-2	TRBJ2-7	TRBD2	few	TGTGCCAGCAGCCAGCTCGGACTAGCGGAGAAACTCTCCTACGAGCAGTACTTC	CASSQLGLAEKLSYEQYF
13	TRBV7-9	TRBJ2-1	NA	NA	TGTGCCAGCAGCTTAGGGATGGGGGGTGAGCAGTTCTTC	CASSLGMGGEQFF
12	TRBV12-3/TRBV12-4	TRBJ1-2	NA	NA	TGTGCCACGCTAGGCCCCGGCTATGGCTACACCTTC	CATLGPGYGYTF
12	TRBV4-1	TRBJ2-7	NA	NA	TGCGCCAGCAGCCGAAGGGGTGACGAGCAGTACTTC	CASSRRGDEQYF
16	TRBV4-1	TRBJ2-1	NA	once	TGCGCCAGCAGCCAAGAGGTGGGGGGTTCAGGCAATGAGCAGTTCTTC	CASSQEVGGSGNEQFF
14	TRBV7-8	TRBJ2-5	NA	NA	TGTGCCAGCAGCTCATTATCTGGTCCGCGGACCCAGTACTTC	CASSSLSGPRTQYF
18	TRBV6-6	TRBJ2-7	NA	once	TGTGCCAGCAGTCCTAGTCCGTATTTCATGGACTCGGAAGTGGAGCAGTACTTC	CASSPSPYFMDSEVEQYF
15	TRBV29-1	TRBJ2-1	NA	NA	TGCAGCGTTGAAGATTGGTCCGGGATCTACAATGAGCAGTTCTTC	CSVEDWSGIYNEQFF
14	TRBV7-2	TRBJ2-7	NA	NA	TGTGCCAGCAGCCCAGGACAGAGCTCCTCCGAGCAGTACTTC	CASSPGQSSSEQYF
15	TRBV10-1	TRBJ2-3	TRBD1	NA	TGCGCCAGCAGAAGCCGGGACAGAGACACAGATACGCAGTATTTT	CASRSRDRDTDTQYF
14	TRBV6-1	TRBJ2-5	NA	NA	TGTGCCAGCAGTGACAGGGGCCCCTGGGAGACCCAGTACTTC	CASSDRGPWETQYF
14	TRBV2	TRBJ2-7	TRBD1	NA	TGTGCCAGCAGTGAGGACAGGGGGCTTGGGGAGCAGTACTTC	CASSEDRGLGEQYF
15	TRBV14	TRBJ1-4	NA	once	TGTGCCAGCAGCCAATATGGAGGGAATGGGGAAAAACTGTTTTTT	CASSQYGGNGEKLFF
16	TRBV5-4	TRBJ1-2	NA	NA	TGTGCCAGCAGCTTGGAACGCGGGGGCTGGGAGTATGGCTACACCTTC	CASSLERGGWEYGYTF
15	TRBV4-3	TRBJ2-1	TRBD1	NA	TGCGCCAGCAGCCAAGATGGGGGACAGTACAATGAGCAGTTCTTC	CASSQDGGQYNEQFF
14	TRBV6-2/TRBV6-3	TRBJ2-5	TRBD1	NA	TGTGCCAGCAGTCACGGACAGGTTCAAGAGACCCAGTACTTC	CASSHGQVQETQYF
15	TRBV6-5	TRBJ2-7	TRBD2	NA	TGTGCCAGCAGCCGCGGGGGGGAGGACTCCTACGAGCAGTACTTC	CASSRGGEDSYEQYF
14	TRBV7-2	TRBJ2-5	NA	NA	TGTGCCAGCAGCTTAGCGGGAGTCAGGGAGACCCAGTACTTC	CASSLAGVRETQYF
14	TRBV19	TRBJ2-7	NA	NA	TGTGCCAGTAGTATGGGGACATCCTTCGACGAGCAGTACTTC	CASSMGTSFDEQYF
15	TRBV27	TRBJ2-7	TRBD2	NA	TGTGCCAGCAGCCATGGACTAGCGGGAACCTACGAGCAGTACTTC	CASSHGLAGTYEQYF
15	TRBV4-3	TRBJ1-1	TRBD1	NA	TGCGCCAGCAGCGAAGGACAGGAGACGAACACTGAAGCTTTCTTT	CASSEGQETNTEAFF
13	TRBV4-3	TRBJ1-6	NA	NA	TGCGCCAGCAGCAAAGTGCAGGGGTCACCCCTCCACTTT	CASSKVQGSPLHF